The 10 T cell receptor beta chains presented below share a single source sample, sequenced in a study of tumor-infiltrating lymphocytes in primary liver carcinoma. The source material, roughly 18-33 mg of unsorted bulk tissue, was used to co-extract RNA and DNA. A constant-region primer primed TCR beta cDNA synthesis from roughly 520 ng of total RNA. It was through three nested multiplex PCR rounds of slightly modified ARM-PCR that TCR beta libraries arose. Running around 9 cycles apiece, the first two PCR rounds relied on TRBV1-TRBV30 forward primers together with a C-beta reverse primer. Each CDR3 protein is one row after TCRdb ran MiXCR on the multiplex PCR reads. The sample shows 35,000 to 40,000 distinct CDR3 sequences, roughly 80% of them seen only once. The sequenced sample consisted of tumor-adjacent normal liver tissue. Receptor source: a man between 35 and 55 years old with primary liver carcinoma and hepatitis B virus infection.

As concerns this clonotype: The junction departs from germline at one end; a sequencing error may be responsible. The genes are TRBV11-2 and TRBJ2-1, with 7 bases identical to TRBD1. The CDR3 is 16 amino acids. Germline assignment: CDR1 SGHAT and CDR2 FQNNGV. This CDR3 reads CASSIGERGRFNEQSF. CDR3 sequence (DNA): TGTGCCAGCAGCATTGGGGAAAGGGGGCGCTTCAATGAGCAGTCCTTC.

Judged by abundance, this clonotype is medium-sized (0.01 to 0.1%). This clone may be a read error of a much larger clone one base away. The chain couples TRBV11-2 to TRBJ2-3; the D is unclear. Trimming removed 1 base from V and 6 bases from J, with 5 bases in between. The CDR3 sequence is 12 residues long. CDR1 is SGHAT and CDR2 is FQNNGV in the germline V gene. The CDR3: CASSLGVDTQYF. The CDR3 DNA is TGTGCCAGCAGCTTAGGGGTCGATACGCAGTATTTT.

The count of this clonotype is one. Its ends do not fully match the called genes, so a read error is possible. The genes are TRBV6-5 and TRBJ2-5, with a possible D match to TRBD1 (6 bases). CDR3 size: 12 residues. CDR1 MNHEY and CDR2 SVGAGI come from the germline V gene. As DNA, the CDR3 is TGTGCGAGCCGACAGGACCAAGAGGCCCAGTACTTC. This codes for CASRQDQEAQYF.

Comment on this clonotype: Here the CDR3 omits its conserved ending phenylalanine or tryptophan, so a read error is the likely source. This chain connects TRBV12-3 or TRBV12-4 to TRBJ2-1; D is perhaps TRBD1 (5 bases). The CDR3 is 13 residues long. The CDR3 DNA reads as TGTGCCAGCAGTCTCAGACAGAACAATGGGCAGTTCTTA. It is translated as CASSLRQNNGQFL.

Comment on this clonotype: The conserved final phenylalanine or tryptophan is absent from the CDR3, which likely points to a read error. The chain uses TRBV11-2 and TRBJ2-7; weak D call: TRBD2 (6 bases). This CDR3 spans 12 amino acids. Germline V gene lookup returns CDR1 SGHAT and CDR2 FQNNGV. The CDR3 here is CTSSPGGYEQYI. The CDR3 DNA reads as TGTACCAGCAGTCCCGGGGGATACGAGCAGTACATC.

This clonotype was seen more than once but under ten times. The chain carries TRBV11-1 and TRBJ2-7, with D hard to call. The V gene's germline CDR1 is SGHAT and CDR2 FQDESV (reference sequence). Between the trimmed V and J ends, which lost 1 base and 9 bases, there was a span of 7 bases. This CDR3 spans 11 amino acids. As DNA, the CDR3 is TGTGCCAGCAGCTTAGACTATAGGCAGTACTTC. Protein sequence: CASSLDYRQYF.

At least ten counts were recorded for this clonotype. The rearrangement links TRBV10-3 to TRBJ2-5, with D maybe TRBD2 (7 bases). The CDR3 loop spans 13 amino acids. Germline V lookup: CDR1 ENHRY, CDR2 SYGVKD. V was pared by 2 bases and J by 5 bases, with 9 bases between. This CDR3 is CAISEGRGETQYF. CDR3 coding DNA: TGTGCCATCAGTGAGGGGAGGGGGGAGACCCAGTACTTC.

This clonotype was recorded once. Mismatch with germline at one junction end may stem from a read error. The gene calls are TRBV20-1 and TRBJ1-2; a weak D match, TRBD1 (5 bases). CDR1 DFQATT and CDR2 SNEGSKA come from the germline V gene (reference sequence). The CDR3 has 14 residues. CDR3 sequence (DNA): TGCGGTGCTAGAGATGGGACGATTTTTGGTGGCTACACCTTC. Its translation is CGARDGTIFGGYTF.

The chain is built from TRBV6-1 and TRBJ1-2, with 11 nucleotides matching TRBD1. Germline CDR1 is MNHNS and CDR2 is SASEGT. The CDR3 extends over 16 amino acids. With V trimmed by 5 bases and J by 4 bases, 9 bases remained unmatched. The CDR3, as DNA: TGTGCCAGCAGTTCCCGGACAGGGGGCAATCCCTATGGCTACACCTTC. Protein sequence: CASSSRTGGNPYGYTF.

The rearrangement joins TRBV14 to TRBJ2-2, with 8 nucleotides matching TRBD1. The CDR3 has 16 amino acids. CDR1 is SGHDN, CDR2 FVKESK, per germline. V dropped 4 bases and J dropped 4; count of bases not matched to a gene: 8. CDR3 region: CASSRGTGDPTGELFF. The CDR3 region has the DNA TGTGCCAGCAGCCGGGGGACAGGTGACCCCACCGGGGAGCTGTTTTTT.